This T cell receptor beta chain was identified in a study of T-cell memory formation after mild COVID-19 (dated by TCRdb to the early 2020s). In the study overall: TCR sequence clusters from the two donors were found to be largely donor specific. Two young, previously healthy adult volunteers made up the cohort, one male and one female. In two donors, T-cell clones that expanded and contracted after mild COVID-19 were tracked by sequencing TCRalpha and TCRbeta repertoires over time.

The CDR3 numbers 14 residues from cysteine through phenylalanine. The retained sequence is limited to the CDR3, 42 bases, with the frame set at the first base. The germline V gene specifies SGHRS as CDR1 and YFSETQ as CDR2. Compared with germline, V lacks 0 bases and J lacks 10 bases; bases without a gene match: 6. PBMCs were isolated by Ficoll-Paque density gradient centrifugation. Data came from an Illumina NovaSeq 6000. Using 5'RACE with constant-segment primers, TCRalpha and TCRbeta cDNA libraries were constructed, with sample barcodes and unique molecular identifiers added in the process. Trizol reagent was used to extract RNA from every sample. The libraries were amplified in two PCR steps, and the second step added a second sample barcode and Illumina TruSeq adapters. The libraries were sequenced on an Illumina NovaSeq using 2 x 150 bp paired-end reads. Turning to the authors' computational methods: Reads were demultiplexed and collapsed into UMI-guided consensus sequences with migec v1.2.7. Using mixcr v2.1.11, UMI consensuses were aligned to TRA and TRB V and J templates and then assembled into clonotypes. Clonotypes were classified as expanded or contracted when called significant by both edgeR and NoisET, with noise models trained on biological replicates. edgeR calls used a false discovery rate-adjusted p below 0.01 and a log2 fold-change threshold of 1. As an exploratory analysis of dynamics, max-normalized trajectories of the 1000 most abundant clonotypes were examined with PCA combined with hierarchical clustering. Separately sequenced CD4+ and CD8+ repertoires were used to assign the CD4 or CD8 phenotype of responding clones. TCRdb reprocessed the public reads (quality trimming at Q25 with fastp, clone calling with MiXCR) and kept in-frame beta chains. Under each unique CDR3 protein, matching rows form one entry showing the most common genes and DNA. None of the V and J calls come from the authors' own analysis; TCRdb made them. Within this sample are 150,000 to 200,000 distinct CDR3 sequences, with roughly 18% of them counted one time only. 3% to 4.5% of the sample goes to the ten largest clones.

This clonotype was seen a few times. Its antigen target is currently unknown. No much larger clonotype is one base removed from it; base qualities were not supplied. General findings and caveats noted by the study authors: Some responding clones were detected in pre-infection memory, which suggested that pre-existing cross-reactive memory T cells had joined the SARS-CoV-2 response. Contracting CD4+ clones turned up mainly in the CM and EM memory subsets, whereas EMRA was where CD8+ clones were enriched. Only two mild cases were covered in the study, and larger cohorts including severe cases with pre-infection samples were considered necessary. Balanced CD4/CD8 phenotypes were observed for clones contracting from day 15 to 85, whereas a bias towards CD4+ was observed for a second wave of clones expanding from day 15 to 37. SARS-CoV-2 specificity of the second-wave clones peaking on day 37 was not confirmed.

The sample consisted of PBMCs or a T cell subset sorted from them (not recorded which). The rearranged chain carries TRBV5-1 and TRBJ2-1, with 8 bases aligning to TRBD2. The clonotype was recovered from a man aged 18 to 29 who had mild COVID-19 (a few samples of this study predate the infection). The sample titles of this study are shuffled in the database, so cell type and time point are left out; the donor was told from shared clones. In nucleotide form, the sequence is TGCGCCAGCAGCTTGGTCGGGGGGGCATACGAGCAGTTCTTC. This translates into CASSLVGGAYEQFF.